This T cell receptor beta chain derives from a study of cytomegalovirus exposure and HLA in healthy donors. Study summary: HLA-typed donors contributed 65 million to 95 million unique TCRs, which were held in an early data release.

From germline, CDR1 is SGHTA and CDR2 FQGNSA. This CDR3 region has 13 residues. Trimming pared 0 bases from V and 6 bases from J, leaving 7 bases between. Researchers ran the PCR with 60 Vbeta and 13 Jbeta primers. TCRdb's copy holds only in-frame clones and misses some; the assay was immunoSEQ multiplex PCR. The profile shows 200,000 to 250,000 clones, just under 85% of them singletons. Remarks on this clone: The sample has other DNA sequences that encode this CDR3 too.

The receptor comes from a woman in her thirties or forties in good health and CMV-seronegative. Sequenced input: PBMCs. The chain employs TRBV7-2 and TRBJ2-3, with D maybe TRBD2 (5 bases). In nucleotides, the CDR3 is TGTGCCAGCAGCTTAGCAGGCGGGGATACGCAGTATTTT. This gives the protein CASSLAGGDTQYF.